The source of this T cell receptor (beta chain) is a study of blood T cell repertoires in COVID-19. About the study: Spain, Italy and the United States supplied samples that represented acute and convalescent COVID-19. PBMCs, B-cell-depleted T cells, or T cells provided the cDNA or gDNA that made up the material.

V shed 0 bases, J shed 5 bases, and the junction held 11 bases outside the gene matches. Germline CDR1 reads LGHNA; CDR2 reads YSLEER. CDR3 length: 18 residues. Per the original data handling: Researchers report that nucleated cell counts were estimated from reference gene primer amplification. The table came from immunoSEQ multiplex PCR; TCRdb's copy has only in-frame clones and leaves some out. Clone size and V and J calls were adopted from that table, with D and trimming inferred from the DNA. The sample holds under 150,000 clones, around 82% seen once. This clonotype was obtained from a man in his forties or fifties with acute COVID-19. The V and J genes are TRBV4-3 and TRBJ2-2; 8 bases agree with TRBD2. The sample consisted of PBMCs or T cells enriched from blood (not recorded which). CDR3 in amino acids: CASSQEIGPGGPTGELFF. The CDR3 region has the DNA TGCGCCAGCAGCCAAGAAATCGGTCCGGGAGGGCCAACCGGGGAGCTGTTTTTT.